This TCR beta chain was sequenced in a study of siplizumab effects on memory and regulatory T cells. The germline CDR1 and CDR2 sequences are LNHDA and SQIVND (reference sequence). The V segment lost 3 bases and the J segment 4 bases; nucleotides outside the gene matches: 5. This CDR3 comprises 14 residues. Assays examined 80,000 to 100,000 TCR templates per sample. Generated by immunoSEQ multiplex PCR, the TCRdb table keeps only in-frame clones and is missing some. Here the sample spans about 100,000 clones, just over 90% being singletons. The rearrangement links TRBV19 to TRBJ2-5, with 7 bases matching TRBD2. This TCR came from a human donor in good health. Sequencing input: Tregs sorted from blood. CDR3 loop: CASSIGGGSETQYF. The CDR3 nucleotides read TGTGCCAGTAGTATCGGCGGGGGTTCAGAGACCCAGTACTTC.